Listed below are T cell receptor beta chains from one sample, sequenced in a study of human T cells and chemical hapten exposure. MiXCR, applied by TCRdb to the 5' RACE reads, yields one record per CDR3 protein. The data show about 140,000 distinct CDR3 sequences, about 4.3% seen once. The receptors here all came from a female donor in good health. CDR3s include the opening cysteine and the closing phenylalanine or tryptophan. The D gene is left open where the match is weak. The size field is filled for only some rows; it gives once, few, many or a size class.

abundance	v_gene	j_gene	d_gene	CDR3aa	CDR3nt
many	TRBV12-3/TRBV12-4	TRBJ2-2	NA	CASSYDTGELFF	TGTGCCAGCAGTTACGACACCGGGGAGCTGTTTTTT
many	TRBV28	TRBJ2-7	NA	CASSPVGSLYEQYF	TGTGCCAGCAGTCCCGTAGGGTCCCTCTACGAGCAGTACTTC
many	TRBV21-1	TRBJ1-4	NA	CASNPGTGASYGKLFF	TGTGCCAGCAACCCCGGGACAGGGGCTTCGTATGGGAAACTGTTTTTT
many	TRBV10-3	TRBJ2-3	TRBD2	CAIRPAGSTDTQYF	TGTGCCATCCGACCAGCGGGGAGCACAGATACGCAGTATTTT
many	TRBV14	TRBJ1-1	NA	CASSQVSELNTEAFF	TGTGCCAGCAGCCAAGTTAGTGAACTGAACACTGAAGCTTTCTTT
many	TRBV12-3/TRBV12-4	TRBJ1-5	TRBD1	CASSWDRAKQPQHF	TGTGCCAGCAGTTGGGACAGGGCTAAACAGCCCCAGCATTTT
NA	TRBV6-5	TRBJ2-3	TRBD1	CASSSGTGFTDTQYF	TGTGCCAGCAGTTCCGGGACAGGATTCACAGATACGCAGTATTTT
NA	TRBV6-5	TRBJ2-1	NA	CASSPGFGEQFF	TGTGCCAGCAGTCCGGGTTTCGGTGAGCAGTTCTTC
many	TRBV7-9	TRBJ1-1	NA	CASSLAGRDRQAFF	TGTGCCAGCAGCTTAGCCGGGCGGGACCGCCAAGCTTTCTTT
many	TRBV12-3/TRBV12-4	TRBJ2-7	NA	CASSWFTTLTNEQYF	TGTGCCAGCAGCTGGTTTACCACACTGACAAACGAGCAGTACTTC